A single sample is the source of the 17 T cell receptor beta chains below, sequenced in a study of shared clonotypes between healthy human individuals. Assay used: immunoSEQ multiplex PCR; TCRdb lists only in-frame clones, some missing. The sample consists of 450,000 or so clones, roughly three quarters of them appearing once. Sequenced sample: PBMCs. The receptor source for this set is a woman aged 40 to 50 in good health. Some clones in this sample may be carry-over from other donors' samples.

The DNA for the CDR3 is TGTGCCAGCAGTCTAGGTTTAGGTGAGCAGTTCTTC. It encodes CASSLGLGEQFF. The rearrangement links TRBV28 to TRBJ2-1; no clear D. CDR1 and CDR2 (germline): MDHEN, SYDVKM. Between the trimmed V and J ends, which lost 5 bases and 9 bases, there was a span of 11 bases. The CDR3 spans 12 residues. The whole variable domain, filled in from reference TRBV28 and TRBJ2-1, reads DVKVTQSSRYLVKRTGEKVFLECVQDMDHENMFWYRQDPGLGLRLIYFSYDVKMKEKGDIPEGYSVSREKKERFSLILESASTNQTSMYLCASSLGLGEQFFGPGTRLTVL.

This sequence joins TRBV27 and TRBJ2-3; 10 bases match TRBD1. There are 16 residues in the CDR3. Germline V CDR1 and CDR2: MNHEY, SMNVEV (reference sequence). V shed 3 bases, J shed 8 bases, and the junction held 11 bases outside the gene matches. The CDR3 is CASSLRPTGGLVTQYF. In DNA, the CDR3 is TGTGCCAGCAGTTTGAGGCCGACAGGGGGCTTGGTTACGCAGTATTTT.

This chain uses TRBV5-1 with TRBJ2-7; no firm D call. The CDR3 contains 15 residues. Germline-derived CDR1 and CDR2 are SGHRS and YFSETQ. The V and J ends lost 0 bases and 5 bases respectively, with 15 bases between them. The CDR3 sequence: CASSLGPGHLDEQYF. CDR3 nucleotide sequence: TGCGCCAGCAGCTTGGGGCCCGGCCACTTGGACGAGCAGTACTTC.

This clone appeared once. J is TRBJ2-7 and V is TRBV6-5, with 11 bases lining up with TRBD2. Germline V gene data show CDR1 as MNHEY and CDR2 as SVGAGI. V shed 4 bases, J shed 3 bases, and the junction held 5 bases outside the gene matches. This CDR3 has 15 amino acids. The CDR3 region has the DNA TGTGCCAGCAGTTGGAGCACTAGCGGGGGCTACGAGCAGTACTTC. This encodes CASSWSTSGGYEQYF.

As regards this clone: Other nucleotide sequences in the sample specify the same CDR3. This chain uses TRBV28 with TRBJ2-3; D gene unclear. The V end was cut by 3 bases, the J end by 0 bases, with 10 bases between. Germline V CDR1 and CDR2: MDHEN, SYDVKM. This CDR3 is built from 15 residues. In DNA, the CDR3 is TGTGCCAGCAGTTTTCGGACCCCCAGCACAGATACGCAGTATTTT. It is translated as CASSFRTPSTDTQYF.

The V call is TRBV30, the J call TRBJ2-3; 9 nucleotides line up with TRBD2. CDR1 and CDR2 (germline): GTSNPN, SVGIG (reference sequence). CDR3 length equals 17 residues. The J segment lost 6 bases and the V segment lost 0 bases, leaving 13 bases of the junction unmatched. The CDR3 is CAWSVVSAGGPSDTQYF. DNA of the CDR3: TGTGCCTGGAGTGTGGTTTCAGCGGGAGGCCCGTCTGATACGCAGTATTTT.

The CDR3 loop reads CASSLPPGTNEQFF. CDR3 DNA: TGTGCCAGCAGCTTACCGCCAGGGACCAATGAGCAGTTCTTC. This chain connects TRBV7-4 to TRBJ2-1; possibly TRBD1 or TRBD2 for D (5 bases each). The CDR3 is 14 amino acids. V lost 2 bases and J lost 6, with 11 bases in between. The germline V gene encodes CDR1 SGHVT and CDR2 SQSDAQ.

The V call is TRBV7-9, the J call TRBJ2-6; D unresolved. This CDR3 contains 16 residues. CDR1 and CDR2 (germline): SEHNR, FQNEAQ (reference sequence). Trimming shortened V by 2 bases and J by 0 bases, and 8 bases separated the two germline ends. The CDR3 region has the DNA TGTGCCAGCAGCTTACCCGTGATCTCTGGGGCCAACGTCCTGACTTTC. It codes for CASSLPVISGANVLTF.

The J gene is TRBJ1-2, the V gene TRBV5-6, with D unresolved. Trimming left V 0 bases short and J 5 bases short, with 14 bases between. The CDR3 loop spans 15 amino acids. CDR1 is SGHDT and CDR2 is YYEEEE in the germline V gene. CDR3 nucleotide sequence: TGTGCCAGCAGCTTGGGCGTGGGCAGAAATTATGGCTACACCTTC. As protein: CASSLGVGRNYGYTF.

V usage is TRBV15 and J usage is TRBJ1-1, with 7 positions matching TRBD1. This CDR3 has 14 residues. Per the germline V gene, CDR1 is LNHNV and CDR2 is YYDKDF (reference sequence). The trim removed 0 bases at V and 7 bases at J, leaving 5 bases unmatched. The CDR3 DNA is TGTGCCACCAGCAGAGATGGGACAGCCGGTGAAGCTTTCTTT. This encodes CATSRDGTAGEAFF.

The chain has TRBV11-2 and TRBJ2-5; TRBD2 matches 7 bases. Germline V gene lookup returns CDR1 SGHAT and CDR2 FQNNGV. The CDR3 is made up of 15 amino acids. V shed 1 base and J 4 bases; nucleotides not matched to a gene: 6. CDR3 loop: CASSLAAGEGETQYF. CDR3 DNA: TGTGCCAGCAGCTTAGCCGCGGGAGAGGGAGAGACCCAGTACTTC.

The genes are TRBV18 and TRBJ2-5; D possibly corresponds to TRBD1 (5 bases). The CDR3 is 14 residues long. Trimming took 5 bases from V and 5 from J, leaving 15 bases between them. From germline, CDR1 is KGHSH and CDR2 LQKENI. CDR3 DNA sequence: TGTGCCAGCTCATCCCAGGGTGGCGCGGAGACCCAGTACTTC. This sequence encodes CASSSQGGAETQYF.

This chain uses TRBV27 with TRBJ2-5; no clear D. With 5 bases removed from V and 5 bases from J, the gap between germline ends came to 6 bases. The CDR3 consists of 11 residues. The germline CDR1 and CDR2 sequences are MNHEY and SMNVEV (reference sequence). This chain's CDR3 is CASSRSETQYF. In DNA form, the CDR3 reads TGTGCCAGCAGTAGGTCGGAGACCCAGTACTTC.

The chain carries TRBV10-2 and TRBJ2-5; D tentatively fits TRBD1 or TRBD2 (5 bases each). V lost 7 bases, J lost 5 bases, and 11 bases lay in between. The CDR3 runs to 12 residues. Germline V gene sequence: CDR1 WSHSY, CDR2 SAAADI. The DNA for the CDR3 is TGCGCCAGCAATCCAGGGAGTGAGACCCAGTACTTC. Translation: CASNPGSETQYF.

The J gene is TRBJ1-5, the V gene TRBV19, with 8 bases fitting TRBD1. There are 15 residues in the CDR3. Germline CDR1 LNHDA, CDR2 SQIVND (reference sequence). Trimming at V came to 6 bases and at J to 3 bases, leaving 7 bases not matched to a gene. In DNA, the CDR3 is TGTGCCAGTAGAACAACAGGGGGGGTCAATCAGCCCCAGCATTTT. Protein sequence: CASRTTGGVNQPQHF.

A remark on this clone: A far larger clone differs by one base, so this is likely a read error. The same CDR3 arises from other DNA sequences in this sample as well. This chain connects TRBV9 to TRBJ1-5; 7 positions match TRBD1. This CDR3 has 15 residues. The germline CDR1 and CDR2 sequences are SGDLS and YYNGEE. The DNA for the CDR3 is TGTGCCAGCAGCGTAGAGGGGGCGCGGGGACAGCCCCAACATTTT. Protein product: CASSVEGARGQPQHF.

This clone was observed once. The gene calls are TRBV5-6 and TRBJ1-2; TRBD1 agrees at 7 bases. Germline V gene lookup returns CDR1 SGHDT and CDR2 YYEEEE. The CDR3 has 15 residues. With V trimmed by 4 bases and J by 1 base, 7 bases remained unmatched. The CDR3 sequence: CASSAGTASNYGYTF. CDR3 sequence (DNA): TGTGCCAGCAGCGCTGGGACAGCGAGTAACTATGGCTACACCTTC. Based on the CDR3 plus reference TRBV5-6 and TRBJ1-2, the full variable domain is DAGVTQSPTHLIKTRGQQVTLRCSPKSGHDTVSWYQQALGQGPQFIFQYYEEEERQRGNFPDRFSGHQFPNYSSELNVNALLLGDSALYLCASSAGTASNYGYTFGSGTRLTVV.